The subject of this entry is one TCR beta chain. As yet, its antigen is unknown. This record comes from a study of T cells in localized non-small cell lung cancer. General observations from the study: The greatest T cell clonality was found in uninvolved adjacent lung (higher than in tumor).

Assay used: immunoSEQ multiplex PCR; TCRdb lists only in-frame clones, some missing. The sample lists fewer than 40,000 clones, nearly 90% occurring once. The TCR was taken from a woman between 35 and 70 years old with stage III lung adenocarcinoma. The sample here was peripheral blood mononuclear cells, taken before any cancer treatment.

The CDR3 loop is CASSLNRGYTDTQYF. The DNA of the CDR3 is TGTGCCAGCAGCCTAAACAGGGGATACACAGATACGCAGTATTTT. The rearrangement joins TRBV28 to TRBJ2-3, with 7 bases identical to TRBD1. CDR1 MDHEN and CDR2 SYDVKM come from the germline V gene. The CDR3 is 15 residues long. V lost 6 bases to trimming and J lost 2 bases; unmatched junction nucleotides: 8.